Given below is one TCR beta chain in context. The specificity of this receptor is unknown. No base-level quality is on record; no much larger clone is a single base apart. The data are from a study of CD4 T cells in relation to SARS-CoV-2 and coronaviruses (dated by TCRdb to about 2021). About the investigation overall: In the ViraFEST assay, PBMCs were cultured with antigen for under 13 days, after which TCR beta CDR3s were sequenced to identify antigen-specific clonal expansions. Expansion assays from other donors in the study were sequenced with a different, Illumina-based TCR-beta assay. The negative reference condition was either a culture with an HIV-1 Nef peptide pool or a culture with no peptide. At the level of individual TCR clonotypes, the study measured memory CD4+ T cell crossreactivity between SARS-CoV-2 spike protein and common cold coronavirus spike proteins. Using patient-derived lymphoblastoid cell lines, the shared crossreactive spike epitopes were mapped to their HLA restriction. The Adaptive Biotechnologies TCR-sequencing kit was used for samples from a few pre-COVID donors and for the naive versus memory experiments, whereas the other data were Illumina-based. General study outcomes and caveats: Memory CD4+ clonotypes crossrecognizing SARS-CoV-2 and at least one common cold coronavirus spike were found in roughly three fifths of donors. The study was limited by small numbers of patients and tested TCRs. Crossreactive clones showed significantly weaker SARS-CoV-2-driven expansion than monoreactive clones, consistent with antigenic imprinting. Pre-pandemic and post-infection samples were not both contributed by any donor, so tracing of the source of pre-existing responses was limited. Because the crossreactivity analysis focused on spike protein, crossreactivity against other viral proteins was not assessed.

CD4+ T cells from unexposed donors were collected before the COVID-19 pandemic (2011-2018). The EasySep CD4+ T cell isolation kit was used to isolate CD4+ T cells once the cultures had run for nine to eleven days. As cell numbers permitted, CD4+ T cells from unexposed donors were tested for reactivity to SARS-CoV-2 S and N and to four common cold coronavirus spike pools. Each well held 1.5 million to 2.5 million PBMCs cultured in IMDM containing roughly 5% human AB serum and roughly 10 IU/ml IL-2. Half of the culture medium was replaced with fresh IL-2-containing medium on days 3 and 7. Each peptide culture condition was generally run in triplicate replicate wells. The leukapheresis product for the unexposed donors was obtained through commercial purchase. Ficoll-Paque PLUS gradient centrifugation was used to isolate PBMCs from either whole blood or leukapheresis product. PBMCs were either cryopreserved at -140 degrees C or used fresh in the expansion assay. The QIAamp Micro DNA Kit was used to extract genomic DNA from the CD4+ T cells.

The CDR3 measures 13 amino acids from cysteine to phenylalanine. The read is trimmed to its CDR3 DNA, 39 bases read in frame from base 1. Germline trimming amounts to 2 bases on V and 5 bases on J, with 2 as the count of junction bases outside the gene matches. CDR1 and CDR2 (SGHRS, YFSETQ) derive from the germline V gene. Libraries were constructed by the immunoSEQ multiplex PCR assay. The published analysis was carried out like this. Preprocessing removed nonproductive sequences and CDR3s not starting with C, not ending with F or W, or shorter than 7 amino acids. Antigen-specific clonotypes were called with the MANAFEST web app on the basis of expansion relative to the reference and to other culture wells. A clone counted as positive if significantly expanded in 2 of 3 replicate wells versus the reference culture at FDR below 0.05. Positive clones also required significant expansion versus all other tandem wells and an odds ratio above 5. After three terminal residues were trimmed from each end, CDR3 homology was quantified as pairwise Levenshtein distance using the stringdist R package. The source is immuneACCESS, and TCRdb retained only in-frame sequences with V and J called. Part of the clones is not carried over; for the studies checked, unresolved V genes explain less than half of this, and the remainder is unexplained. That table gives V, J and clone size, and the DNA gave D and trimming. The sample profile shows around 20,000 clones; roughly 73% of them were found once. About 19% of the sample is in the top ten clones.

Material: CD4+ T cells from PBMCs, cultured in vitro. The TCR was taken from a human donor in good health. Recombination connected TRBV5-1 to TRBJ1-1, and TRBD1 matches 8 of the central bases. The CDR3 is CASSLQGGTEAFF. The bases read TGCGCCAGCAGCTTACAGGGGGGAACTGAAGCTTTCTTT.